This TCR beta chain derives from a study of blood T cell repertoires in COVID-19. Assay: immunoSEQ multiplex PCR; the TCRdb copy retains only in-frame clones and omits some. The table lists 47,000 or so clones, 65% to 90% of them singletons. The germline V gene has CDR1 GTSNPN and CDR2 SVGIG (reference sequence). The CDR3 length is 14 residues. J lost 10 bases, V lost 3 bases, and 12 bases had no gene match. The receptor was derived from a woman in her sixties or seventies with acute or convalescent COVID-19. The chain carries TRBV30 and TRBJ2-7; 10 nucleotides agree with TRBD2. The sequenced sample consisted of peripheral blood. The CDR3 spells CAWRPAGGVFEQYF. In DNA, the CDR3 is TGTGCCTGGAGACCAGCGGGAGGGGTGTTTGAACAGTACTTC.